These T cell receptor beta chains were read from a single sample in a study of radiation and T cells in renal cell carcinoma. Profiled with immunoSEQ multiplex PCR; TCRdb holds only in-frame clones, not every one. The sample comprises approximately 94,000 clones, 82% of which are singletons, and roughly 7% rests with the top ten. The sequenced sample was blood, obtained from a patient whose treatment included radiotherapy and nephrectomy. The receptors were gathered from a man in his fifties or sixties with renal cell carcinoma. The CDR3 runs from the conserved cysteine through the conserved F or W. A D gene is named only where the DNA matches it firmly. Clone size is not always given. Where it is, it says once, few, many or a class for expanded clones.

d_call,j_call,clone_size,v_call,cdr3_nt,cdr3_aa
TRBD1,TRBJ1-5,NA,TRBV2,TGTGCCAGCAGGGGTAACGACAGGGGTCAGCCCCAGCATTTT,CASRGNDRGQPQHF
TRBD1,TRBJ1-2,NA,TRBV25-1,TGTGCCAGCAACCCGACAGGGGAGGATGGCTACACCTTC,CASNPTGEDGYTF
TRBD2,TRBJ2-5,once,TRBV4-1,TGCGCCAGCAGCCCCCCTAGCGGGAGTTGGGAGACCCAGTACTTC,CASSPPSGSWETQYF
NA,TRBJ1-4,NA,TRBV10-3,TGTGCCATCAGTGAGACCTCAAATGAAAAACTGTTTTTT,CAISETSNEKLFF
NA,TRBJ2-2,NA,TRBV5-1,TGCGCCAGCAGCCCGTCGAGATACGGGGAGCTGTTTTTT,CASSPSRYGELFF
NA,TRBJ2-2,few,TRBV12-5,TGTGCTAGTGGTTTGGTAACCGGGGAGCTGTTTTTT,CASGLVTGELFF
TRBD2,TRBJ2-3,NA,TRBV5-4,TGTGCCAGCACCCCGAGTTTGGGGGGACTAGCGGTGGGGACAGATACGCAGTATTTT,CASTPSLGGLAVGTDTQYF
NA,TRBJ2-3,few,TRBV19,TGTGCCAGTAGTAAATCGGGCATGATAGCAGATACGCAGTATTTT,CASSKSGMIADTQYF
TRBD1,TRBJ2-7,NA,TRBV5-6,TGTGCCAGCAGCTTGCGGGCAGGGGGCGGGCAGTACTTC,CASSLRAGGGQYF
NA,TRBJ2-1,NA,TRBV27,TGTGCCAGCAGTTTAGGGGCCGGTTACAATGAGCAGTTCTTC,CASSLGAGYNEQFF
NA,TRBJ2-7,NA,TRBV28,TGTGCCAGCAGTTTACGGGGGTCCCAAGGAGAAACTTTCTACGAGCAGTACTTC,CASSLRGSQGETFYEQYF
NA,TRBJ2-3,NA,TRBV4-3,TGCGCCAGCAGCCAAGAGGCACGGGGTAGCACAGATACGCAGTATTTT,CASSQEARGSTDTQYF
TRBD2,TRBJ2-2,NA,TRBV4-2,TGTGCCAGCAGCCAAGGGACTAGCCTGAACACCGGGGAGCTGTTTTTT,CASSQGTSLNTGELFF
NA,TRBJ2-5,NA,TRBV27,TGTGCCAGCAGAAAGTTTAGGCAAGAGACCCAGTACTTC,CASRKFRQETQYF
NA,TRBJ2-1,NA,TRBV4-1,TGCGCCAGCAGCCACCTAGGGAGACCGCGATCCTACAATGAGCAGTTCTTC,CASSHLGRPRSYNEQFF
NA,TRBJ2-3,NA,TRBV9,TGTGCCAGCAGCGCCTATAGCGGCCACCCTTTGGGCACAGATACGCAGTATTTT,CASSAYSGHPLGTDTQYF
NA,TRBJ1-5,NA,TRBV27,TGTGCCAGCAGTTTATATAGGGAACGGGGGGAGGCTACCTATCAGCCCCAGCATTTT,CASSLYRERGEATYQPQHF
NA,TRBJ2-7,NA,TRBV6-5,TGTGCCAGCAGTTACTCGGGGTTCTACGAGCAGTACTTC,CASSYSGFYEQYF
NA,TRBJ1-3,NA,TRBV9,TGTGCCAGCAGCGTTACGGATACCTTGGGAAACACCATATATTTT,CASSVTDTLGNTIYF
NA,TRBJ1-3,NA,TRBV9,TGTGCCAGCAGCGAAACATGGGCGGCGCGAGGAAACACCATATATTTT,CASSETWAARGNTIYF
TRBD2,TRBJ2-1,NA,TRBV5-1,TGCGCCAGCAGCCCGGGGACTAGCCTTCGCTCCTACAATGAGCAGTTCTTC,CASSPGTSLRSYNEQFF
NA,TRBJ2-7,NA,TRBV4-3,TGCGCCAGCAGCCAAGGACAGACAGAAGCCTACGAGCAGTACTTC,CASSQGQTEAYEQYF
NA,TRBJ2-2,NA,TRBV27,TGTGCCAGCAGTTCACAGGGTAGGGAGCTGTTTTTT,CASSSQGRELFF
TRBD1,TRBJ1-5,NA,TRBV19,TGTGCCAGTCGACCACCCACTTGGACAGGGGGGGATCAGCCCCAGCATTTT,CASRPPTWTGGDQPQHF
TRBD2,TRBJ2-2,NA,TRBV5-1,TGCGCCAGCAGAAGACTAGCGGGAGACGGCGGGGAGCTGTTTTTT,CASRRLAGDGGELFF
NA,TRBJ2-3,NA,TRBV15,TGTGCCACCAGGAGGGCCGGCACAGATACGCAGTATTTT,CATRRAGTDTQYF
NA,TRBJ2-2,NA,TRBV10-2,TGCGCCAGCCTCCCTGGGGGGACGCAGTACACCGGGGAGCTGTTTTTT,CASLPGGTQYTGELFF
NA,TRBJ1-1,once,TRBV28,TGTGCCAGCAGTTTCCGGGCAGGTCTGAACACTGAAGCTTTCTTT,CASSFRAGLNTEAFF
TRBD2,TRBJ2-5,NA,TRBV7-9,TGTGCCAGCAGCCCTGGGACTAGCGGGAGGCATTTCCAAGAGACCCAGTACTTC,CASSPGTSGRHFQETQYF
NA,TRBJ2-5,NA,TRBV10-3,TGTGCCATCAGTCGGCAGCAAGAGACCCAGTACTTC,CAISRQQETQYF
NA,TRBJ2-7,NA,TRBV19,TGTGCCAGTAGTGAAAGGTGGGTTCATGAGGAGCAGTACTTC,CASSERWVHEEQYF
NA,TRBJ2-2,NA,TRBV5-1,TGCGCCAGCAGCTTATCCACCGGGGAGCTGTTTTTT,CASSLSTGELFF
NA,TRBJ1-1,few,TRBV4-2,TGTGCCAGCAGCCCGTCGCGGTTCAACACTGAAGCTTTCTTT,CASSPSRFNTEAFF
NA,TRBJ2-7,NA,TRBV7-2,TGTGCCAGCAGCCGTGAAGGAAGGGAGACTAGGGAGCAGTACTTC,CASSREGRETREQYF
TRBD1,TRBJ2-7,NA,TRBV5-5,TGTGCCAGCCGGAAACCGGGACAGTATTACGAGCAGTACTTC,CASRKPGQYYEQYF
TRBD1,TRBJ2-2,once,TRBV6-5,TGTGCCAGCAGTTACGGGACAGGGGGCATCGGGGAGCTGTTTTTT,CASSYGTGGIGELFF
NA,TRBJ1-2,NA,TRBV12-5,TGTGCTAGTGGTTTGGGGCCTGGGGGCTACACCTTC,CASGLGPGGYTF
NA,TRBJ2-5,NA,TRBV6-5,TGTGCCAGCAGTTACCGGGAGACCCAGTACTTC,CASSYRETQYF
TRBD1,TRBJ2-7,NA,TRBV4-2,TGTGCCAGCAGCCCCCAGGGACAGGTGACCTACGAGCAGTACTTC,CASSPQGQVTYEQYF
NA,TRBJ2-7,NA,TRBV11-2,TGTGCCAGCAGCTTATCTGCTCCGGGAAACCAGTACTTC,CASSLSAPGNQYF
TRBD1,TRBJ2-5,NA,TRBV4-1,TGCGCCAGCAGCCCGGGACAGTCAGAGACCCAGTACTTC,CASSPGQSETQYF
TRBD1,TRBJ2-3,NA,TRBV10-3,TGTGCCATCAGTGAGTTCACAGGGGTGACAGATACGCAGTATTTT,CAISEFTGVTDTQYF